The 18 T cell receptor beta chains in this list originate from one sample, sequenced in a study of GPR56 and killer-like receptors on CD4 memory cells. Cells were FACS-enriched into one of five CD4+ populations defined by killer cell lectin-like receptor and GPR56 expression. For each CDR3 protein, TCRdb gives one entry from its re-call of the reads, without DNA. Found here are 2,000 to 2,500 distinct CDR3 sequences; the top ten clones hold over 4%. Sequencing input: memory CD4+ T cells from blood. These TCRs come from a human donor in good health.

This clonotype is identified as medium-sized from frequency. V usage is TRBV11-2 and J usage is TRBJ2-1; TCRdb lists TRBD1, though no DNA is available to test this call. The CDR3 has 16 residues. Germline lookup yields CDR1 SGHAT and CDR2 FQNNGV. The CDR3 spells CASSLRQRGAYNEQFF.

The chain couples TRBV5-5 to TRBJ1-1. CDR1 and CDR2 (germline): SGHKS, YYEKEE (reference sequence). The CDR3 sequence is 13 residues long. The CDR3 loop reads CASSLPIQAEAFF.

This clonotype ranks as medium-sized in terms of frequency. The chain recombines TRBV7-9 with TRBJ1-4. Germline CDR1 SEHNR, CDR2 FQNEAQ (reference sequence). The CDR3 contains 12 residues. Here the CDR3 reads CASSPGVVKLFF.

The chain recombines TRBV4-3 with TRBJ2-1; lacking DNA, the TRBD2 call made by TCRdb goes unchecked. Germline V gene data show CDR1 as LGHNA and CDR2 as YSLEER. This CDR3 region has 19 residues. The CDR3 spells CASSPRLAGGISSYNEQFF.

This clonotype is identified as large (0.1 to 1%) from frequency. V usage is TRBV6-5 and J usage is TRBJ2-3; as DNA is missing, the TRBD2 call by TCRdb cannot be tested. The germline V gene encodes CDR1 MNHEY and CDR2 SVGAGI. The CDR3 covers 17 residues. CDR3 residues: CASSHLGLAGTTDTQYF.

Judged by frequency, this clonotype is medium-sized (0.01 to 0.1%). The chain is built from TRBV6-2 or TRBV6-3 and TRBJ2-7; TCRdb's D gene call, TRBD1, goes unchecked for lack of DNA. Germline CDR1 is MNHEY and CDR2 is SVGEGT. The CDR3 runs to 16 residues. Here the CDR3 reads CASRGDDRVRTYEQYF.

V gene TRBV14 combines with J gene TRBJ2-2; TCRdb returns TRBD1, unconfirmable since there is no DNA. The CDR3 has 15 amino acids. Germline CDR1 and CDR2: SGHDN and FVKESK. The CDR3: CASSRDAGGIGELFF.

CDR3 region: CASSVTVLSYQETQYF. The chain employs TRBV9 and TRBJ2-5. Per the germline V gene, CDR1 is SGDLS and CDR2 is YYNGEE. The CDR3 length is 16 residues. The variable domain in full, completed from reference TRBV9 and TRBJ2-5, reads DSGVTQTPKHLITATGQRVTLRCSPRSGDLSVYWYQQSLDQGLQFLIQYYNGEERAKGNILERFSAQQFPDLHSELNLSSLELGDSALYFCASSVTVLSYQETQYFGPGTRLLVL.

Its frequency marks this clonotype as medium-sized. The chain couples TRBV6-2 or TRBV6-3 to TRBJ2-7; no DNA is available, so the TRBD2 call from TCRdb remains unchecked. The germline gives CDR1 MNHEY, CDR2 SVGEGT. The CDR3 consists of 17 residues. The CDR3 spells CASRRGVELGFSYEQYF.

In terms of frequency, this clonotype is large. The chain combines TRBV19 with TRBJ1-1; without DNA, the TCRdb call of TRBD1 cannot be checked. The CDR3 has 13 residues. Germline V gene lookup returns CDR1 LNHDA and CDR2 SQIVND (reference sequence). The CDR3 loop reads CASSELQGTEAFF.

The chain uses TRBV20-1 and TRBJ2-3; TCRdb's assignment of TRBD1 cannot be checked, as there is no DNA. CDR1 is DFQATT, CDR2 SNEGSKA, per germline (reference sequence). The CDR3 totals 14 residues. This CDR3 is CSAMSPQGTDTQYF.

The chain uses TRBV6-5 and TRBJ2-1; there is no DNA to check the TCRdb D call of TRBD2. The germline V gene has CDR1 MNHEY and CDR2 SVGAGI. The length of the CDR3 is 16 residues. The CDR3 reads CASSYSGGLANNEQFF.

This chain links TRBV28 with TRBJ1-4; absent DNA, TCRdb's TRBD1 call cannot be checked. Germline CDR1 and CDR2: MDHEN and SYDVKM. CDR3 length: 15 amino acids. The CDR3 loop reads CASSPSGTGNEKLFF.

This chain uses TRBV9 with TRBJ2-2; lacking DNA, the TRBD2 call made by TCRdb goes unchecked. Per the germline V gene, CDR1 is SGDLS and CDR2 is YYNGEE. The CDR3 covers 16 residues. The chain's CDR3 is CASSVGGGGWTGELFF.

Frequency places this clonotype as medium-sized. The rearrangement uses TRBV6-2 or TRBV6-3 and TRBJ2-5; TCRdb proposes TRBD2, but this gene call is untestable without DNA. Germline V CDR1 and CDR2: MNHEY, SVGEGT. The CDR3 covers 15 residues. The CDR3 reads CASSYSRTSKETQYF.

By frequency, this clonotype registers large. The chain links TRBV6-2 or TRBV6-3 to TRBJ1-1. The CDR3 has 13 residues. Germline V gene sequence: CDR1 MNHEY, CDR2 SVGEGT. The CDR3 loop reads CASASSVNTEAFF.

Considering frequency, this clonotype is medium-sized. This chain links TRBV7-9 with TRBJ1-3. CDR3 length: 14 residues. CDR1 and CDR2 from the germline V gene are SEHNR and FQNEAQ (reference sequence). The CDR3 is CASSLEGYGERRYF.

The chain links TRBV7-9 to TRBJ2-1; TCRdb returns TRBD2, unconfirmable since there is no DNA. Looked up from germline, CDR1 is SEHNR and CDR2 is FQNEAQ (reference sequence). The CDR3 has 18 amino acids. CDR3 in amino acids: CASSLKAGGLAGGGFTFF.